These T cell receptor beta chains were read from a single sample in a study of shared clonotypes between healthy human individuals. Data came from immunoSEQ multiplex PCR; TCRdb stores just in-frame clones and leaves some out. The sample lists about 710,000 clones, 55% to 85% seen once, with around 1.8% in the top ten. Sequences were obtained from memory CD4+ T cells sorted from blood. Receptor source: a woman aged 25 to 39 in good health. The CDR3 runs from the conserved cysteine through the conserved F or W. D genes are given only for firm matches. Where a row states a size, it is once, few, many or the class of an expanded clone; other rows omit it.

v_gene	j_gene	abundance	d_gene	CDR3aa	CDR3nt
TRBV7-2	TRBJ2-5	NA	NA	CASSLRGTGWETQYF	TGTGCCAGCAGCCTAAGAGGGACGGGGTGGGAGACCCAGTACTTC
TRBV4-2	TRBJ1-2	NA	NA	CASSQVKGTYGYTF	TGTGCCAGCAGCCAAGTAAAGGGAACCTATGGCTACACCTTC
TRBV13	TRBJ2-2	NA	TRBD2	CASSLKLAGASGELFF	TGTGCCAGCAGCTTAAAACTAGCGGGAGCTTCCGGGGAGCTGTTTTTT
TRBV6-5	TRBJ2-3	NA	NA	CASRGATTSTDTQYF	TGTGCCAGCCGAGGGGCCACCACTAGCACAGATACGCAGTATTTT
TRBV19	TRBJ2-3	NA	NA	CASSIVGHSTDTQYF	TGTGCCAGTAGTATAGTGGGCCACAGCACAGATACGCAGTATTTT
TRBV10-3	TRBJ2-1	NA	TRBD2	CAISPSGTPGRNNEQFF	TGTGCCATCTCCCCTAGCGGGACCCCCGGCCGCAACAATGAGCAGTTCTTC
TRBV5-1	TRBJ1-4	NA	TRBD1	CASRLTGAEKLFF	TGCGCCAGCAGGCTGACAGGGGCTGAAAAACTGTTTTTT
TRBV25-1	TRBJ2-1	NA	NA	CASSDHRDWDNEQFF	TGTGCCAGCAGTGATCACAGGGATTGGGACAATGAGCAGTTCTTC
TRBV19	TRBJ1-4	NA	TRBD1	CASSRIRQGNEKLFF	TGTGCCAGTAGTAGGATTCGACAGGGGAATGAAAAACTGTTTTTT
TRBV6-1	TRBJ2-7	NA	TRBD1	CASSSGTGLGDEQYF	TGTGCCAGCAGTTCGGGGACAGGGTTGGGGGACGAGCAGTACTTC
TRBV7-2	TRBJ1-5	NA	NA	CASSLNVNRVWNQPQHF	TGTGCCAGCAGCTTAAATGTGAACAGGGTTTGGAATCAGCCCCAGCATTTT
TRBV14	TRBJ1-2	NA	NA	CASSQDRGTRDRYGYTF	TGTGCCAGCAGCCAAGATCGAGGGACACGAGATCGGTATGGCTACACCTTC
TRBV2	TRBJ2-1	NA	NA	CASSGGYNEQFF	TGTGCCAGCAGCGGGGGCTACAATGAGCAGTTCTTC
TRBV19	TRBJ2-5	once	TRBD1	CASSIDGDSGTQYF	TGTGCCAGTAGTATAGACGGGGACAGTGGGACCCAGTACTTC
TRBV19	TRBJ1-1	NA	NA	CASSIGSGNMNTEAFF	TGTGCCAGTAGTATAGGATCAGGGAATATGAACACTGAAGCTTTCTTT
TRBV7-3	TRBJ2-7	NA	NA	CASSLRGGSSYEQYF	TGTGCCAGCAGCTTAAGGGGCGGAAGCTCCTACGAGCAGTACTTC
TRBV7-8	TRBJ2-7	NA	NA	CASSLAASRRLQDEQYF	TGTGCCAGCAGCTTAGCGGCCTCCCGGAGGCTGCAGGACGAGCAGTACTTC
TRBV10-3	TRBJ2-3	NA	NA	CATGRGDTQYF	TGTGCCACCGGGCGTGGGGATACGCAGTATTTT
TRBV6-1	TRBJ1-4	few	TRBD1	CASSERGRGTNEKLFF	TGTGCCAGCAGTGAAAGGGGGCGCGGGACTAATGAAAAACTGTTTTTT
TRBV5-4	TRBJ2-1	NA	TRBD2	CASSLGQGLAGSSYNEQFF	TGTGCCAGCAGCTTGGGACAGGGACTAGCGGGATCCTCCTACAATGAGCAGTTCTTC
TRBV6-1	TRBJ2-7	NA	NA	CASSEEGVPHEQYF	TGTGCCAGCAGTGAGGAGGGGGTCCCCCACGAGCAGTACTTC
TRBV7-9	TRBJ1-5	NA	TRBD1	CASSPQGAGGQPQHF	TGTGCCAGCAGCCCACAGGGGGCGGGAGGTCAGCCCCAGCATTTT
TRBV19	TRBJ1-5	many	TRBD1	CASKTGTGGQPQHF	TGTGCCAGTAAGACCGGGACAGGAGGGCAGCCCCAGCATTTT
TRBV14	TRBJ2-5	few	NA	CASSENRIYRETQETQYF	TGTGCCAGCAGCGAAAACCGAATTTACAGGGAAACCCAAGAGACCCAGTACTTC
TRBV25-1	TRBJ2-3	once	NA	CASTDRRDSTDTQYF	TGTGCGTCCACGGACAGGAGGGATTCCACAGATACGCAGTATTTT
TRBV28	TRBJ1-5	NA	TRBD1	CASSYGQGGWQPQHF	TGTGCCAGCTCGTACGGACAGGGAGGGTGGCAGCCCCAGCATTTT
TRBV7-6	TRBJ1-5	NA	TRBD1	CASSLGTGENQPQHF	TGTGCCAGCAGCTTAGGGACAGGGGAAAATCAGCCCCAGCATTTT
TRBV2	TRBJ1-1	once	NA	CASSNTFRRAEAFF	TGTGCCAGCAGTAACACCTTCCGACGGGCGGAAGCTTTCTTT
TRBV6-1	TRBJ2-7	NA	TRBD1	CASSEHGTERREQYF	TGTGCCAGCAGTGAACACGGGACAGAGAGACGCGAGCAGTACTTC
TRBV4-1	TRBJ1-4	NA	NA	CASSPTQWGRANEKLFF	TGCGCCAGCAGCCCAACCCAGTGGGGGAGGGCTAATGAAAAACTGTTTTTT
TRBV11-1	TRBJ1-1	NA	TRBD1	CASSSNRGLTEAFF	TGTGCCAGCAGCTCAAACAGGGGATTAACTGAAGCTTTCTTT
TRBV14	TRBJ2-3	NA	TRBD2	CASSKLAGADTDTQYF	TGTGCCAGCAGTAAGCTAGCGGGAGCTGACACAGATACGCAGTATTTT
TRBV19	TRBJ1-2	NA	NA	CASSISGDLNGYTF	TGTGCCAGTAGCATATCCGGGGACTTAAATGGCTACACCTTC
TRBV29-1	TRBJ1-4	NA	NA	CSVQRGDDEKLFF	TGCAGCGTGCAACGGGGGGATGATGAAAAACTGTTTTTT
TRBV25-1	TRBJ1-3	NA	NA	CASSDAWGNTIYF	TGTGCCAGCAGTGACGCCTGGGGAAACACCATATATTTT
TRBV6-5	TRBJ2-5	NA	TRBD2	CASSYNSGGRKETQYF	TGTGCCAGCAGTTACAACTCCGGCGGGAGAAAAGAGACCCAGTACTTC
TRBV27	TRBJ1-1	NA	TRBD1	CASRNTGVNTEAFF	TGTGCCAGCAGAAATACAGGGGTGAACACTGAAGCTTTCTTT